This is a list of T cell receptor beta chains from one sample in a study of radiotherapy plus CTLA-4 blockade in lung cancer. Profiling relied on immunoSEQ multiplex PCR, and the TCRdb table lists in-frame clones only, not all of them. The data contain roughly 78,000 clones, 78% of them seen just once; the ten biggest clones take up 7% to 8.5%. The sample here was peripheral blood, taken from a patient treated with radiotherapy plus ipilimumab. These receptors were collected from a human donor with non-small cell lung cancer who had a complete response to radiotherapy plus ipilimumab. The CDR3 runs from the conserved cysteine through the conserved F or W. The order of the fields is D gene, J gene, clone size, V gene, CDR3 protein, CDR3 DNA. D genes are given only for firm matches. Clone size is stated in some rows and not others, as once, few, many or a class when expanded.

d_call: NA
j_call: TRBJ1-2
clone_size: once
v_call: TRBV11-3
cdr3_aa: CASSSSNYGYTF
cdr3_nt: TGTGCCAGCAGCTCATCTAACTATGGCTACACCTTC

d_call: NA
j_call: TRBJ2-2
clone_size: many
v_call: TRBV5-6
cdr3_aa: CASSLGFTNTGELFF
cdr3_nt: TGTGCCAGCAGCTTGGGATTCACGAACACCGGGGAGCTGTTTTTT

d_call: TRBD2
j_call: TRBJ2-1
clone_size: NA
v_call: TRBV9
cdr3_aa: CASSVASGINNEQFF
cdr3_nt: TGTGCCAGCAGCGTAGCTAGCGGGATTAACAATGAGCAGTTCTTC

d_call: NA
j_call: TRBJ2-6
clone_size: NA
v_call: TRBV6-1
cdr3_aa: CASSEAHPGANVLTF
cdr3_nt: TGTGCCAGCAGTGAAGCCCATCCTGGGGCCAACGTCCTGACTTTC

d_call: NA
j_call: TRBJ1-4
clone_size: once
v_call: TRBV11-2
cdr3_aa: CASSFGGTNEKLFF
cdr3_nt: TGTGCCAGCAGCTTCGGGGGGACTAATGAAAAACTGTTTTTT

d_call: TRBD2
j_call: TRBJ2-2
clone_size: NA
v_call: TRBV10-3
cdr3_aa: CAITGTSGGKINTGELFF
cdr3_nt: TGTGCCATCACCGGGACTAGCGGGGGAAAAATCAACACCGGGGAGCTGTTTTTT

d_call: TRBD1
j_call: TRBJ1-2
clone_size: NA
v_call: TRBV7-8
cdr3_aa: CASSSDRGPEGYTF
cdr3_nt: TGTGCCAGCAGCTCCGACAGGGGGCCGGAGGGCTACACCTTC

d_call: NA
j_call: TRBJ2-3
clone_size: NA
v_call: TRBV10-3
cdr3_aa: CAISEGYRTDTQYF
cdr3_nt: TGTGCCATCAGTGAGGGGTACCGCACAGATACGCAGTATTTT

d_call: TRBD1
j_call: TRBJ1-1
clone_size: NA
v_call: TRBV6-1
cdr3_aa: CASNLQGAGTEAFF
cdr3_nt: TGTGCCAGCAATCTACAGGGGGCGGGCACTGAAGCTTTCTTT

d_call: NA
j_call: TRBJ2-7
clone_size: NA
v_call: TRBV30
cdr3_aa: CAWSVRIGGSYEQYF
cdr3_nt: TGTGCCTGGAGTGTACGGATTGGCGGGTCCTACGAGCAGTACTTC

d_call: TRBD1
j_call: TRBJ1-3
clone_size: few
v_call: TRBV30
cdr3_aa: CAWKTQGTAGNTIYF
cdr3_nt: TGTGCCTGGAAGACCCAAGGGACAGCTGGAAACACCATATATTTT

d_call: TRBD1
j_call: TRBJ2-3
clone_size: NA
v_call: TRBV10-3
cdr3_aa: CAIRTGGIDTQYF
cdr3_nt: TGTGCCATAAGGACAGGGGGCATAGATACGCAGTATTTT

d_call: NA
j_call: TRBJ1-2
clone_size: NA
v_call: TRBV29-1
cdr3_aa: CSVGGSVSRDTF
cdr3_nt: TGCAGCGTTGGGGGGTCGGTCAGCAGGGACACCTTC

d_call: TRBD1
j_call: TRBJ1-1
clone_size: NA
v_call: TRBV6-6
cdr3_aa: CASSYGTGGSEAFF
cdr3_nt: TGTGCCAGCAGTTACGGGACAGGGGGCTCTGAAGCTTTCTTT

d_call: TRBD1
j_call: TRBJ1-2
clone_size: NA
v_call: TRBV7-2
cdr3_aa: CASSFRDLLDRGLGYTF
cdr3_nt: TGTGCCAGCAGCTTTAGGGATCTTCTGGACAGGGGGCTTGGCTACACCTTC

d_call: NA
j_call: TRBJ1-2
clone_size: once
v_call: TRBV19
cdr3_aa: CASSSSFPNYGYTF
cdr3_nt: TGTGCCAGTAGCTCTAGTTTCCCGAACTATGGCTACACCTTC

d_call: TRBD1
j_call: TRBJ1-2
clone_size: once
v_call: TRBV4-3
cdr3_aa: CASSLGQGNYGYTF
cdr3_nt: TGCGCCAGCAGCCTCGGACAGGGTAACTATGGCTACACCTTC

d_call: TRBD2
j_call: TRBJ2-1
clone_size: few
v_call: TRBV7-2
cdr3_aa: CASSVSGSRYNEQFF
cdr3_nt: TGTGCCAGCAGCGTGAGCGGGAGTAGATACAATGAGCAGTTCTTC

d_call: TRBD1
j_call: TRBJ2-5
clone_size: NA
v_call: TRBV6-5
cdr3_aa: CASSRGQGLVKTQYF
cdr3_nt: TGTGCCAGCAGCAGGGGACAGGGGCTGGTAAAGACCCAGTACTTC

d_call: NA
j_call: TRBJ1-3
clone_size: NA
v_call: TRBV9
cdr3_aa: CASSPVGNSGNTIYF
cdr3_nt: TGTGCCAGCAGCCCTGTGGGCAACTCTGGAAACACCATATATTTT

d_call: NA
j_call: TRBJ1-5
clone_size: NA
v_call: TRBV30
cdr3_aa: CAWSSSSAISNQPQHF
cdr3_nt: TGTGCCTGGAGTTCTAGTAGCGCTATTAGCAATCAGCCCCAGCATTTT

d_call: TRBD1
j_call: TRBJ1-1
clone_size: NA
v_call: TRBV19
cdr3_aa: CASSVTGDINTEAFF
cdr3_nt: TGTGCCAGTAGTGTGACAGGGGATATTAACACTGAAGCTTTCTTT

d_call: NA
j_call: TRBJ2-2
clone_size: once
v_call: TRBV4-3
cdr3_aa: CASSQVRGIGITGELFF
cdr3_nt: TGCGCCAGCAGCCAAGTGAGAGGTATAGGGATTACCGGGGAGCTGTTTTTT

d_call: NA
j_call: TRBJ2-1
clone_size: NA
v_call: TRBV20-1
cdr3_aa: CSAQAAKQFF
cdr3_nt: TGCAGTGCTCAGGCAGCGAAGCAGTTCTTC

d_call: NA
j_call: TRBJ2-7
clone_size: once
v_call: TRBV7-6
cdr3_aa: CASSLGLGGQFSYEQYF
cdr3_nt: TGTGCCAGCAGCTTAGGCCTGGGTGGGCAGTTCTCCTACGAGCAGTACTTC

d_call: NA
j_call: TRBJ2-1
clone_size: NA
v_call: TRBV5-1
cdr3_aa: CASSFRTGDSYNEQFF
cdr3_nt: TGCGCCAGCAGCTTTAGGACGGGAGATTCTTACAATGAGCAGTTCTTC

d_call: NA
j_call: TRBJ1-1
clone_size: NA
v_call: TRBV5-1
cdr3_aa: CASSWGGGRSAEAFF
cdr3_nt: TGCGCCAGCAGCTGGGGTGGGGGGAGGTCGGCTGAAGCTTTCTTT

d_call: TRBD1
j_call: TRBJ2-1
clone_size: NA
v_call: TRBV4-1
cdr3_aa: CASSHLPFDRGNEQFF
cdr3_nt: TGCGCCAGCAGCCATCTTCCGTTCGACAGGGGAAATGAGCAGTTCTTC

d_call: NA
j_call: TRBJ1-6
clone_size: few
v_call: TRBV10-3
cdr3_aa: CAISSGTNSPLHF
cdr3_nt: TGTGCCATCAGTTCAGGGACGAATTCACCCCTCCACTTT

d_call: TRBD1
j_call: TRBJ2-3
clone_size: NA
v_call: TRBV9
cdr3_aa: CASSSRGTAKGRDTQYF
cdr3_nt: TGTGCCAGCAGCTCCCGAGGGACAGCTAAGGGGCGAGATACGCAGTATTTT